A selection of T cell receptor beta chains follows, all from one sample in a study of blood T cell repertoires in COVID-19. Generated by immunoSEQ multiplex PCR, the TCRdb table keeps only in-frame clones and is missing some. Altogether around 47,000 clones are present, about 88% being singletons, with the ten largest covering approximately 10%. The sequencing input was peripheral blood. Source of these receptors: a man aged 50-59 years with active COVID-19. Each CDR3 is given with its conserved first and last residue. The D gene is left open where the match is weak. Clone size, where shown, is once, few, many, or a class for clones that have expanded.

V: TRBV4-2; J: TRBJ2-7; size: -; D: -; CDR3: CASSLEKDSYYEQYF; DNA: TGTGCCAGCAGCCTAGAGAAGGACTCGTACTACGAGCAGTACTTC
V: TRBV2; J: TRBJ2-1; size: -; D: -; CDR3: CASRIQGWDEQFF; DNA: TGTGCCAGCAGAATACAGGGATGGGATGAGCAGTTCTTC
V: TRBV5-1; J: TRBJ2-7; size: -; D: -; CDR3: CASSFLDEQYF; DNA: TGCGCCAGCAGCTTTCTCGACGAGCAGTACTTC
V: TRBV5-1; J: TRBJ1-1; size: once; D: -; CDR3: CASSPERGTEAFF; DNA: TGCGCCAGCAGCCCGGAAAGAGGGACTGAAGCTTTCTTT
V: TRBV9; J: TRBJ1-4; size: -; D: -; CDR3: CASSVDSYNEKLFF; DNA: TGTGCCAGCAGCGTTGACAGCTACAATGAAAAACTGTTTTTT
V: TRBV15; J: TRBJ2-5; size: -; D: -; CDR3: CATSRRYQETQYF; DNA: TGTGCCACCAGCCGCCGGTACCAAGAGACCCAGTACTTC
V: TRBV2; J: TRBJ2-5; size: -; D: -; CDR3: CASSGDWRGQETQYF; DNA: TGTGCCAGCAGTGGGGACTGGCGGGGCCAAGAGACCCAGTACTTC
V: TRBV2; J: TRBJ1-5; size: few; D: -; CDR3: CASTLQRASNQPQHF; DNA: TGTGCCAGCACCCTCCAGAGGGCCAGCAATCAGCCCCAGCATTTT
V: TRBV5-6; J: TRBJ2-7; size: -; D: -; CDR3: CASSWDGGYEQYF; DNA: TGTGCCAGCAGCTGGGACGGGGGATACGAGCAGTACTTC
V: TRBV6-5; J: TRBJ2-6; size: once; D: TRBD1; CDR3: CASWGQGLGANVLTF; DNA: TGTGCCAGCTGGGGACAGGGTTTAGGTGCCAACGTCCTGACTTTC
V: TRBV6-6; J: TRBJ1-2; size: few; D: TRBD1; CDR3: CASSDRVKGYTF; DNA: TGTGCCAGCAGCGACAGGGTGAAGGGCTACACCTTC
V: TRBV13; J: TRBJ1-3; size: -; D: TRBD1; CDR3: CASSSGQADTIYF; DNA: TGTGCCAGCAGCTCGGGACAGGCTGACACCATATATTTT
V: TRBV4-2; J: TRBJ2-3; size: -; D: -; CDR3: CASSRGLTNADTQYF; DNA: TGTGCCAGCAGCCGGGGACTTACTAACGCAGATACGCAGTATTTT
V: TRBV6-2/TRBV6-3; J: TRBJ2-5; size: -; D: -; CDR3: CASSLTSLDLETQYF; DNA: TGTGCCAGCAGTCTAACTAGCCTAGATCTGGAGACCCAGTACTTC
V: TRBV7-9; J: TRBJ2-2; size: -; D: TRBD2; CDR3: CATAWGGPNTGELFF; DNA: TGTGCCACCGCATGGGGGGGACCGAACACCGGGGAGCTGTTTTTT
V: TRBV6-5; J: TRBJ2-7; size: few; D: TRBD1; CDR3: CASSYRGQGTYEQYF; DNA: TGTGCCAGCAGCTACCGCGGACAGGGGACCTACGAGCAGTACTTC
V: TRBV3-1/TRBV3-2; J: TRBJ2-7; size: -; D: -; CDR3: CASSQAGLNRYQEQYF; DNA: TGTGCCAGCAGCCAAGCAGGGCTAAACCGGTACCAGGAGCAGTACTTC
V: TRBV9; J: TRBJ2-1; size: -; D: TRBD2; CDR3: CASSLRLAGGMDEQFF; DNA: TGTGCCAGCAGCTTGCGACTAGCGGGAGGGATGGATGAGCAGTTCTTC
V: TRBV11-2; J: TRBJ2-1; size: -; D: -; CDR3: CASSLDLGQNNEQFF; DNA: TGTGCCAGCAGCTTAGATCTCGGACAGAACAATGAGCAGTTCTTC
V: TRBV7-2; J: TRBJ2-3; size: -; D: TRBD1; CDR3: CASSQTSGQGRDTQYF; DNA: TGTGCCAGCAGCCAAACATCGGGACAGGGAAGAGATACGCAGTATTTT
V: TRBV6-5; J: TRBJ2-1; size: -; D: TRBD2; CDR3: CASRDSGRADEQFF; DNA: TGTGCCAGCAGAGATAGCGGGAGGGCCGATGAGCAGTTCTTC
V: TRBV5-1; J: TRBJ2-7; size: -; D: TRBD2; CDR3: CASSAGLADYEQYF; DNA: TGCGCCAGCAGCGCAGGACTAGCCGACTACGAGCAGTACTTC
V: TRBV5-8; J: TRBJ2-1; size: -; D: TRBD2; CDR3: CASSPTGGGGWYNEQFF; DNA: TGTGCCAGCAGCCCAACTGGCGGCGGGGGGTGGTACAATGAGCAGTTCTTC
V: TRBV2; J: TRBJ1-2; size: -; D: -; CDR3: CASSGQQFGYTF; DNA: TGTGCCAGCAGTGGACAGCAGTTTGGCTACACCTTC
V: TRBV27; J: TRBJ2-5; size: -; D: -; CDR3: CASRTYRVGETQYF; DNA: TGTGCCAGCAGAACCTACAGGGTCGGAGAGACCCAGTACTTC
V: TRBV3-1/TRBV3-2; J: TRBJ1-5; size: -; D: -; CDR3: CASSQGQASNQPQHF; DNA: TGTGCCAGCAGCCAGGGGCAGGCCAGCAATCAGCCCCAGCATTTT
V: TRBV19; J: TRBJ1-1; size: once; D: -; CDR3: CASSIRAAAEAFF; DNA: TGTGCCAGTAGTATCCGAGCCGCGGCAGAAGCTTTCTTT
V: TRBV7-8; J: TRBJ1-1; size: -; D: -; CDR3: CASRENRGGLNTEAFF; DNA: TGTGCCAGCAGGGAGAATCGTGGGGGCCTGAACACTGAAGCTTTCTTT
V: TRBV19; J: TRBJ1-6; size: -; D: -; CDR3: CASSIAGSYNSPLHF; DNA: TGTGCCAGTAGTATAGCAGGATCGTATAATTCACCCCTCCACTTT
V: TRBV11-2; J: TRBJ2-2; size: -; D: TRBD1; CDR3: CASSLSGGDTGELFF; DNA: TGTGCCAGCAGCTTATCAGGGGGCGACACCGGGGAGCTGTTTTTT
V: TRBV28; J: TRBJ2-1; size: -; D: -; CDR3: CASSLAPLQEQFF; DNA: TGTGCCAGCAGTTTAGCCCCCCTACAGGAGCAGTTCTTC
V: TRBV5-4; J: TRBJ1-2; size: -; D: -; CDR3: CASSLNGGLGGYTF; DNA: TGTGCCAGCAGCTTGAACGGGGGGCTAGGTGGCTACACCTTC
V: TRBV11-2; J: TRBJ2-7; size: -; D: TRBD1; CDR3: CASSSPGQGAHEQYF; DNA: TGTGCCAGCAGCTCTCCGGGACAGGGGGCCCACGAGCAGTACTTC
V: TRBV4-2; J: TRBJ2-7; size: few; D: -; CDR3: CASSQDRGVRVYEQYF; DNA: TGTGCCAGCAGCCAGGACCGCGGGGTGCGGGTCTACGAGCAGTACTTC
V: TRBV7-9; J: TRBJ2-7; size: -; D: -; CDR3: CASSLQGLSYEQYF; DNA: TGTGCCAGCAGCTTACAGGGGTTATCCTACGAGCAGTACTTC